Shown below are 17 T cell receptor beta chains from a single sample sequenced in a study of cytomegalovirus exposure and HLA in healthy donors (dated by TCRdb to the late 2010s). Library generation was performed with the immunoSEQ multiplex PCR assay. The multiplex PCR relied on a mix of 60 forward primers for TCR Vbeta segments and 13 reverse primers for TCR Jbeta segments. TCRdb holds this immuneACCESS table with in-frame rearrangements only. Some clones are missing; in checked studies, unresolved V genes explain under half, and the rest has no known cause. The sample table holds under 200,000 clones. Clones ranked in the top ten supply about 2% of the sample. The sample comprised PBMCs. The receptors were gathered from a man aged 25 to 40 in good health and CMV-seronegative.

The chain joins TRBV18 to TRBJ1-2, with TRBD1 matching over 7 bases. The germline V gene has CDR1 KGHSH and CDR2 LQKENI. J gave up 3 bases and V 8 bases, and 9 bases lay outside the gene matches. The CDR3 is 14 amino acids. The CDR3, as DNA: TGTGCCAGCGGGGCAGAACAGGGGTACTATGGCTACACCTTC. Its protein is CASGAEQGYYGYTF.

The chain joins TRBV19 to TRBJ2-7; 11 bases fit TRBD2. The germline V gene has CDR1 LNHDA and CDR2 SQIVND (reference sequence). The CDR3 spans 17 residues. V lost 5 bases to trimming and J lost 4 bases; unmatched junction nucleotides: 13. CDR3 region: CASSLETSGSITYEQYF. DNA of the CDR3: TGTGCCAGTAGTCTGGAAACTAGCGGGAGTATTACTTACGAGCAGTACTTC.

The chain links TRBV7-9 to TRBJ1-2, with a weak D call TRBD1 (5 bases). The CDR3 runs to 13 residues. Germline V gene data show CDR1 as SEHNR and CDR2 as FQNEAQ (reference sequence). With 5 bases removed from V and 5 bases from J, the gap between germline ends came to 12 bases. The CDR3 DNA follows: TGTGCCAGCAGCCCGGAGGGGCGTTATGGCTACACCTTC. This codes for CASSPEGRYGYTF.

The V and J genes are TRBV9 and TRBJ1-4; TRBD1 aligns across 11 bases. This CDR3 is 16 amino acids long. Germline V CDR1 and CDR2: SGDLS, YYNGEE. The ends lost 3 bases at V and 7 bases at J; junction bases unmatched: 8. The CDR3 is CASSANRGTGGEKLFF. CDR3 nucleotides: TGTGCCAGCAGCGCAAATCGCGGGACAGGGGGTGAAAAACTGTTTTTT.

This chain links TRBV6-5 with TRBJ2-4; possibly TRBD1 for D (6 bases). V was clipped by 0 bases and J by 6 bases, with 12 bases between them. The germline V gene encodes CDR1 MNHEY and CDR2 SVGAGI. The CDR3 spans 15 residues. As DNA, the CDR3 is TGTGCCAGCAGTTACTCGCCTGGCAGGGGAAACATTCAGTACTTC. This translates into CASSYSPGRGNIQYF.

This chain joins TRBV19 and TRBJ2-1, with 9 nucleotides matching TRBD2. Germline values: CDR1 LNHDA, CDR2 SQIVND (reference sequence). V shed 3 bases and J 5 bases; nucleotides not matched to a gene: 17. This CDR3 has 19 residues. In nucleotides, the CDR3 is TGTGCCAGTAGTATGCGTCCTGGAGTAGCGGGAGTTTGGAACAATGAGCAGTTCTTC. It is translated as CASSMRPGVAGVWNNEQFF.

The rearrangement uses TRBV7-6 and TRBJ1-1, with TRBD1 matching 8 bases. Per the germline V gene, CDR1 is SGHVS and CDR2 is FNYEAQ. Trimming removed 1 base from V and 10 bases from J; junction bases left unmatched: 5. This CDR3 spans 13 amino acids. The CDR3 DNA is TGTGCCAGCAGCTTAGAAGGACAGGGCACAGCTTTCTTT. It is translated as CASSLEGQGTAFF.

The chain couples TRBV5-6 to TRBJ1-2; TRBD1 matches 9 bases. Germline CDR1 and CDR2: SGHDT and YYEEEE. The CDR3 extends over 16 amino acids. Germline trimming cut 2 bases from V and 2 bases from J; bases unmatched to any gene: 7. The CDR3 coding sequence is TGTGCCAGCAGCTTACTTAGGACAGGGGCAAACTATGGCTACACCTTC. Protein: CASSLLRTGANYGYTF. Using reference TRBV5-6 and TRBJ1-2 for the parts outside the CDR3, the full variable domain is DAGVTQSPTHLIKTRGQQVTLRCSPKSGHDTVSWYQQALGQGPQFIFQYYEEEERQRGNFPDRFSGHQFPNYSSELNVNALLLGDSALYLCASSLLRTGANYGYTFGSGTRLTVV.

The J gene is TRBJ2-1, the V gene TRBV7-2; D might be TRBD1 (6 bases). The CDR3 has 16 amino acids. The V gene lost 0 bases and the J gene lost 2 bases, with 11 bases spanning the gap. Germline V gene lookup returns CDR1 SGHTA and CDR2 FQGNSA. The CDR3 sequence: CASSLAGQITYNEQFF. The CDR3 region has the DNA TGTGCCAGCAGCTTAGCCGGACAGATTACCTACAATGAGCAGTTCTTC.

The chain recombines TRBV7-3 with TRBJ2-7, with TRBD2 identical over 7 bases. Germline V gene data show CDR1 as SGHTA and CDR2 as FQGTGA. The CDR3 spans 15 residues. Trimming removed 3 bases from V and 0 bases from J; junction bases left unmatched: 5. CDR3: CASSLYRGSSYEQYF. The DNA of the CDR3 is TGTGCCAGCAGCTTGTATCGCGGGAGCTCCTACGAGCAGTACTTC.

This rearrangement joins TRBV19 to TRBJ1-4; D perhaps matches TRBD1 (5 bases). The CDR3 consists of 17 residues. Germline V gives CDR1 LNHDA, CDR2 SQIVND (reference sequence). The V end lost 8 bases, the J end lost 6 bases, and 25 bases lay between the germline ends. CDR3 sequence: CASRSGAGRVRDEKLFF. For the CDR3, the DNA is TGTGCCAGTCGGAGCGGGGCAGGGAGGGTAAGGGATGAAAAACTGTTTTTT. Full variable domain (remainder filled in from reference TRBV19 and TRBJ1-4): DGGITQSPKYLFRKEGQNVTLSCEQNLNHDAMYWYRQDPGQGLRLIYYSQIVNDFQKGDIAEGYSVSREKKESFPLTVTSAQKNPTAFYLCASRSGAGRVRDEKLFFGSGTQLSVL.

The chain links TRBV27 to TRBJ1-6; D ambiguous. CDR3 size: 15 residues. V lost 2 bases to trimming and J lost 10 bases, with 15 bases between them. In germline, CDR1 is MNHEY, CDR2 SMNVEV (reference sequence). CDR3 amino acids: CASSLMGTGRSPLHF. The CDR3 DNA follows: TGTGCCAGCAGTTTAATGGGCACGGGGAGGTCACCCCTCCACTTT.

The V and J genes are TRBV5-1 and TRBJ2-5; TRBD1 matches at 8 bases. In germline, CDR1 is SGHRS, CDR2 YFSETQ. CDR3 length: 15 residues. After removal of 4 bases from V and 3 bases from J, the junction contained 8 bases not matched to a gene. Here the CDR3 reads CASSIQPDREETQYF. CDR3 nucleotide sequence: TGCGCCAGCAGCATACAACCGGACAGGGAAGAGACCCAGTACTTC. Supplemented by reference TRBV5-1 and TRBJ2-5, the full variable domain reads KAGVTQTPRYLIKTRGQQVTLSCSPISGHRSVSWYQQTPGQGLQFLFEYFSETQRNKGNFPGRFSGRQFSNSRSEMNVSTLELGDSALYLCASSIQPDREETQYFGPGTRLLVL.

The chain has TRBV18 and TRBJ1-1; D not certain. The CDR3 has 13 amino acids. Germline V gives CDR1 KGHSH, CDR2 LQKENI. V lost 7 bases and J 0 bases, leaving 9 bases between the germline ends. The CDR3 is CASCGGMNTEAFF. In DNA form, the CDR3 reads TGTGCCAGCTGCGGAGGCATGAACACTGAAGCTTTCTTT.

CDR3 nucleotide sequence: TGTGCCAGCAGTTTGCAGACAGGGGTTCAGCCCCAGCATTTT. Translated: CASSLQTGVQPQHF. This sequence joins TRBV27 and TRBJ1-5, with 8 bases identical to TRBD1. V shed 3 bases and J 6 bases; nucleotides not matched to a gene: 4. The CDR3 spans 14 residues. Germline values: CDR1 MNHEY, CDR2 SMNVEV (reference sequence).

This rearrangement joins TRBV4-1 to TRBJ2-7; possibly TRBD2 for D (5 bases). The germline gives CDR1 MGHRA, CDR2 YSYEKL. The V end was cut by 5 bases, the J end by 0 bases, with 14 bases between. The CDR3 has 15 residues. The CDR3 bases are TGCGCCAGCAGCGCGGAGGCATCGGGCTCCTACGAGCAGTACTTC. This gives the protein CASSAEASGSYEQYF.

The chain links TRBV6-5 to TRBJ2-5; possible D gene TRBD2, 6 bases. Trimming took off 0 bases at V and 1 base at J, with 9 bases between the two ends. Germline CDR1 MNHEY, CDR2 SVGAGI. This CDR3 is 15 amino acids long. CDR3 sequence reads: CASSYSDGSQETQYF. In DNA form, the CDR3 reads TGTGCCAGCAGTTACTCGGACGGGAGCCAAGAGACCCAGTACTTC.